The 20 T cell receptor beta chains listed next were all sequenced from one sample in a study of blood T cell repertoires in COVID-19. Assay: immunoSEQ multiplex PCR; the TCRdb copy retains only in-frame clones and omits some. The sample shows approximately 200,000 clones, approximately 85% of them seen only once. Sequencing used peripheral blood. Receptors were obtained from a man aged 55-75 years with acute or convalescent COVID-19.

The chain carries TRBV7-5 and TRBJ2-2; TRBD2 is taken as the D call from the table, unchecked against the DNA. TRBV7-5 is noted as a pseudogene. This CDR3 is built from 15 residues. The CDR3 nucleotides read TGTGCCAGGCCCGAGGGACTAGCGGGAGCCGGGGAGCTGTTTTTT. Protein: CARPEGLAGAGELFF.

Here the CDR3 reads CASSGRDYLSGEQYF. The CDR3, as DNA: TGTGCCAGCAGTGGCCGGGACTACTTATCCGGCGAGCAGTACTTC. The genes are TRBV28 and TRBJ2-7; 7 nucleotides align to TRBD2. Germline V lookup: CDR1 MDHEN, CDR2 SYDVKM. The V gene end was trimmed by 5 bases and the J gene end by 6 bases; junction bases not matched to a gene: 13. There are 15 residues in the CDR3.

The rearrangement links TRBV11-2 to TRBJ2-2, with a possible D match to TRBD1 (6 bases). The CDR3 is 15 amino acids. Germline values: CDR1 SGHAT, CDR2 FQNNGV. V gave up 4 bases and J gave up 2 bases, with 11 bases separating them. CDR3 coding DNA: TGTGCCAGCAGCTCCCGGACAGAAAACACCGGGGAGCTGTTTTTT. Translation: CASSSRTENTGELFF.

The chain uses TRBV10-3 and TRBJ2-2; 8 bases fit TRBD2. The CDR3 runs to 16 residues. V was clipped by 4 bases and J by 5 bases; unmatched bases: 9. Germline lookup yields CDR1 ENHRY and CDR2 SYGVKD. CDR3 region: CAISGRGTSFTGELFF. The CDR3 DNA reads as TGTGCCATCAGTGGGCGTGGGACTAGTTTTACCGGGGAGCTGTTTTTT.

V is TRBV19 and J is TRBJ1-2; D call uncertain. In germline, CDR1 is LNHDA, CDR2 SQIVND (reference sequence). The CDR3 is 12 residues long. Trimming took 5 bases from V and 4 from J, leaving 8 bases between them. The CDR3 here is CASSVGFYGYTF. DNA of the CDR3: TGTGCCAGTAGTGTGGGCTTCTATGGCTACACCTTC.

This clone appeared once. The rearrangement links TRBV9 to TRBJ2-5; TRBD2 matches at 8 bases. Germline CDR1 reads SGDLS; CDR2 reads YYNGEE. V was clipped by 0 bases and J by 4 bases; unmatched bases: 5. The CDR3 is made up of 15 amino acids. The CDR3 sequence is CASSVAGAGGETQYF. The DNA of the CDR3 is TGTGCCAGCAGCGTAGCTGGGGCGGGAGGAGAGACCCAGTACTTC. The full variable domain, in which reference TRBV9 and TRBJ2-5 provide the parts outside the CDR3, is DSGVTQTPKHLITATGQRVTLRCSPRSGDLSVYWYQQSLDQGLQFLIQYYNGEERAKGNILERFSAQQFPDLHSELNLSSLELGDSALYFCASSVAGAGGETQYFGPGTRLLVL.

The chain is built from TRBV19 and TRBJ1-1, with TRBD1 matching over 7 bases. The germline V gene encodes CDR1 LNHDA and CDR2 SQIVND (reference sequence). The CDR3 covers 12 residues. Germline trimming cut 5 bases from V and 6 bases from J; bases unmatched to any gene: 3. In nucleotides, the CDR3 is TGTGCCAGTAGTTTTACAGGGGCTGAAGCTTTCTTT. Residues: CASSFTGAEAFF. The full variable domain, in which reference TRBV19 and TRBJ1-1 provide the parts outside the CDR3, is DGGITQSPKYLFRKEGQNVTLSCEQNLNHDAMYWYRQDPGQGLRLIYYSQIVNDFQKGDIAEGYSVSREKKESFPLTVTSAQKNPTAFYLCASSFTGAEAFFGQGTRLTVV.

The rearrangement uses TRBV3-1 (or the pseudogene TRBV3-2) and TRBJ2-7; D gene uncertain. CDR3 length equals 14 residues. V was trimmed by 1 base and J by 1 base, leaving 8 bases between them. Germline V gives CDR1 LGHDT, CDR2 YNNKEL (reference sequence). DNA of the CDR3: TGTGCCAGCAGCCAAGTATACTCGTCCTACGAGCAGTACTTC. Protein product: CASSQVYSSYEQYF.

The V gene is TRBV4-3, the J gene TRBJ1-1; D is unresolved. This CDR3 is 15 amino acids long. The V gene lost 0 bases and the J gene lost 1 base, with 9 bases spanning the gap. In germline, CDR1 is LGHNA, CDR2 YSLEER. The CDR3 DNA reads TGCGCCAGCAGCCAAGAGTTGGAGGGGAACACTGAAGCTTTCTTT. Protein sequence: CASSQELEGNTEAFF.

This sequence joins TRBV19 and TRBJ1-3; 7 nucleotides match TRBD1. Germline CDR1 is LNHDA and CDR2 is SQIVND (reference sequence). Trimming at V came to 3 bases and at J to 0 bases, leaving 5 bases not matched to a gene. This CDR3 has 16 amino acids. The CDR3 region is CASSIRGGSSGNTIYF. CDR3 coding DNA: TGTGCCAGTAGTATCCGAGGGGGCAGCTCTGGAAACACCATATATTTT.

The chain carries TRBV2 and TRBJ2-3; D gene uncertain. Deletions cut 4 bases from V and 4 bases from J, with 9 bases between. Per the germline V gene, CDR1 is SNHLY and CDR2 is FYNNEI. The CDR3 is made up of 13 amino acids. The chain's CDR3 is CASSGLLADTQYF. As DNA, the CDR3 is TGTGCCAGCAGTGGACTTTTGGCAGATACGCAGTATTTT.

This clone has ten or more counts. The V call is TRBV28, the J call TRBJ1-1, with D maybe TRBD1 (5 bases). The CDR3 is made up of 14 amino acids. V dropped 7 bases and J dropped 5 bases, with 17 bases sitting between them. Germline CDR1 reads MDHEN; CDR2 reads SYDVKM. The CDR3 loop is CASTPPNRWTEAFF. The DNA for the CDR3 is TGTGCCAGCACTCCCCCGAACAGGTGGACTGAAGCTTTCTTT.

This clone was counted only a few times. The chain links TRBV2 to TRBJ2-2, with D perhaps matching TRBD1 (5 bases). Germline V gene data show CDR1 as SNHLY and CDR2 as FYNNEI. V lost 5 bases and J lost 3, with 10 bases in between. CDR3 length: 14 residues. The CDR3 DNA follows: TGTGCCAGCAGTCCCGACAGATACACCGGGGAGCTGTTTTTT. It specifies CASSPDRYTGELFF.

The chain joins TRBV6-4 to TRBJ1-2, with 7 positions matching TRBD1. V shed 6 bases and J 7 bases; nucleotides not matched to a gene: 8. Germline-derived CDR1 and CDR2 are MRHNA and SNTAGT. This CDR3 region has 13 residues. The CDR3 bases are TGTGCCAGCAGGTATCGGGAGGGGGCTGGCTACACCTTC. This codes for CASRYREGAGYTF.

The chain uses TRBV28 and TRBJ1-4; weak D call: TRBD1 (6 bases). Trimming removed 6 bases at V and 7 bases at J, with 18 bases between. Germline-derived CDR1 and CDR2 are MDHEN and SYDVKM. This CDR3 has 15 residues. This CDR3 reads CASRLGGGAVEKLFF. The CDR3 DNA reads as TGTGCCAGCAGACTAGGAGGGGGGGCGGTTGAAAAACTGTTTTTT.

The V gene is TRBV3-1 (or the pseudogene TRBV3-2), the J gene TRBJ2-7; D may be TRBD2 (6 bases). Germline CDR1 reads LGHDT; CDR2 reads YNNKEL (reference sequence). V was pared by 6 bases and J by 7 bases, with 16 bases between. The CDR3 runs 13 residues. The CDR3 here is CASSPTRTREQYF. The CDR3 nucleotides are TGTGCCAGCAGTCCGACTAGAACAAGGGAGCAGTACTTC.

The CDR3 DNA reads TGTGCCAGCAGCACCGGGACCTTCGGGACAGGGGGGGAGCTGTTTTTT. It translates to CASSTGTFGTGGELFF. This chain links TRBV7-9 with TRBJ2-2, with 9 bases that match TRBD1. CDR3 size: 16 residues. The J segment lost 8 bases and the V segment lost 5 bases, leaving 12 bases of the junction unmatched. Germline V gives CDR1 SEHNR, CDR2 FQNEAQ (reference sequence).

The chain combines TRBV7-6 with TRBJ2-1, with 8 bases matching TRBD1. CDR3 length equals 16 residues. Germline V lookup: CDR1 SGHVS, CDR2 FNYEAQ. Germline trimming cut 5 bases from V and 4 bases from J; bases unmatched to any gene: 10. The CDR3 protein is CASSLSAGGGYNEQFF. CDR3 nucleotides: TGTGCCAGCAGCCTATCTGCAGGGGGCGGATACAATGAGCAGTTCTTC.

V usage is TRBV6-2 or TRBV6-3 and J usage is TRBJ2-7, with 7 bases matching TRBD1. Germline V gene lookup returns CDR1 MNHEY and CDR2 SVGEGT. V lost 0 bases to trimming and J lost 3 bases; unmatched junction nucleotides: 5. The CDR3 length is 15 residues. CDR3 DNA sequence: TGTGCCAGCAGTTACTCCGGGACAGCGCACTACGAGCAGTACTTC. Protein sequence: CASSYSGTAHYEQYF.

The V call is TRBV28, the J call TRBJ2-1, with D maybe TRBD2 (6 bases). V was pared by 4 bases and J by 15 bases, with 13 bases between. Germline V lookup: CDR1 MDHEN, CDR2 SYDVKM. This CDR3 region has 11 residues. As DNA, the CDR3 is TGTGCCAGCAGTTCGACCGGGAGCGGGTTCTTC. This gives the protein CASSSTGSGFF.